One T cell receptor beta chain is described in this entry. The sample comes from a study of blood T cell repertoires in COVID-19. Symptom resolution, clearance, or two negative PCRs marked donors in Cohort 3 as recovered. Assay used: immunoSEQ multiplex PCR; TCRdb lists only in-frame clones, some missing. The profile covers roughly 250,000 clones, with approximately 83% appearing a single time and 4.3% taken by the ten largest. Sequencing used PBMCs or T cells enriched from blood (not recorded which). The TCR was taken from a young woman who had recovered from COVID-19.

The CDR3 DNA sequence: TGTGCCATCAGTCCCTCGGCAGGGGCAAATAATTCACCCCTCCACTTT. It is translated as CAISPSAGANNSPLHF. The chain has TRBV10-3 and TRBJ1-6; a possible D gene is TRBD1 (6 bases). V lost 5 bases and J 5 bases, leaving 16 bases between the germline ends. The germline gives CDR1 ENHRY, CDR2 SYGVKD. The CDR3 is made up of 16 amino acids.